Each of the 10 T cell receptor beta chains below was sequenced from the same sample in a study of OX40 agonist ivuxolimab in advanced cancers. Clones were read by immunoSEQ multiplex PCR, and TCRdb kept only the in-frame ones, dropping some. The table shows approximately 50,000 clones, with 93% occurring only once. This sample comprised CD4+ or CD8+ T cells sorted from blood, obtained in a trial of the OX40 agonist ivuxolimab. The receptors were gathered from an adult with an advanced solid tumor such as melanoma, head and neck, liver or kidney cancer.

The chain employs TRBV13 and TRBJ2-3; TRBD2 agrees at 8 bases. The CDR3 contains 14 residues. V lost 5 bases to trimming and J lost 5 bases; unmatched junction nucleotides: 6. CDR1 and CDR2 from the germline V gene are PRHDT and FYEKMQ (reference sequence). The CDR3 DNA reads as TGTGCCAGCAGCCAAGGACTAGCTGGAGATACGCAGTATTTT. This translates into CASSQGLAGDTQYF.

The rearrangement uses TRBV27 and TRBJ1-5; the match to TRBD1 covers 7 bases. Germline CDR1 and CDR2: MNHEY and SMNVEV (reference sequence). The CDR3 runs to 17 residues. Trimming cost V 5 bases and J 0 bases; bases outside gene matches: 10. CDR3 sequence (DNA): TGTGCCAGCAGTCCCCCCAACAGGGGTCGTAGCAATCAGCCCCAGCATTTT. It specifies CASSPPNRGRSNQPQHF.

The genes are TRBV7-9 and TRBJ2-1; 12 nucleotides align to TRBD2. Trimming took 1 base from V and 4 from J; bases not matched to a gene: 8. The CDR3 is 18 residues long. Germline V CDR1 and CDR2: SEHNR, FQNEAQ (reference sequence). In DNA form, the CDR3 reads TGTGCCAGCAGCTTAGAACTAGCGGGAGGACCCCCTTACAATGAGCAGTTCTTC. The encoded protein is CASSLELAGGPPYNEQFF.

The chain is built from TRBV5-4 and TRBJ2-7; 13 bases map to TRBD2. The CDR3 is 17 amino acids. Germline CDR1 reads SGHNT; CDR2 reads YYREEE (reference sequence). V shed 2 bases and J 4 bases; nucleotides not matched to a gene: 9. CDR3 bases: TGTGCCAGCAGCTTTCTCGGGACTAGCGGGATCGGGTACGAGCAGTACTTC. The encoded protein is CASSFLGTSGIGYEQYF.

CDR3: CASSQGGGAQETQYF. CDR3 DNA sequence: TGCGCCAGCAGCCAAGGTGGGGGAGCCCAAGAGACCCAGTACTTC. The chain links TRBV4-3 to TRBJ2-5; perhaps D is TRBD1 or TRBD2 (5 bases each). The ends were cut back, 1 base at V and 1 base at J, with 10 bases in the middle. The CDR3 has 15 amino acids. Per the germline V gene, CDR1 is LGHNA and CDR2 is YSLEER.

The rearrangement links TRBV11-2 to TRBJ2-1; D remains ambiguous. Germline V gene data show CDR1 as SGHAT and CDR2 as FQNNGV. The V and J ends lost 6 bases and 2 bases respectively, with 8 bases between them. The CDR3 has 13 residues. The CDR3 spells CASRLGTYNEQFF. The CDR3 DNA is TGTGCCAGCAGGCTGGGCACCTACAATGAGCAGTTCTTC.

The CDR3 DNA reads as TGTGCCAGCAGTAATCTCCTAGCGGGAGGGGACAATGAGCAGTTCTTC. Its protein is CASSNLLAGGDNEQFF. The chain joins TRBV28 to TRBJ2-1; 12 nucleotides match TRBD2. This CDR3 is 16 amino acids long. Trimming took 5 bases from V and 5 from J; bases not matched to a gene: 7. Germline lookup yields CDR1 MDHEN and CDR2 SYDVKM.

In DNA, the CDR3 is TGCGCCAGCAGCTTGGACCCAGCCTACGAGCAGTACTTC. Translation gives CASSLDPAYEQYF. The V gene is TRBV5-1, the J gene TRBJ2-7; no firm D call. The germline V gene encodes CDR1 SGHRS and CDR2 YFSETQ. V lost 0 bases to trimming and J lost 2 bases, with 6 bases between them. The CDR3 sequence is 13 residues long.

The J gene is TRBJ2-3, the V gene TRBV5-4; 11 bases map to TRBD2. Germline V CDR1 and CDR2: SGHNT, YYREEE (reference sequence). CDR3 size: 16 residues. V shed 5 bases and J 1 base; nucleotides not matched to a gene: 6. The CDR3 region has the DNA TGTGCCAGCAGTCACAAGGGACTAGCGGGCACAGATACGCAGTATTTT. As protein: CASSHKGLAGTDTQYF.

The gene calls are TRBV6-5 and TRBJ2-7, with TRBD1 matching over 8 bases. CDR1 and CDR2 (germline): MNHEY, SVGAGI. This CDR3 region has 16 residues. V shed 3 bases, J shed 4 bases, and the junction held 11 bases outside the gene matches. The CDR3 loop is CASSYPGTGGMYEQYF. For the CDR3, the DNA is TGTGCCAGCAGTTATCCCGGGACAGGAGGGATGTACGAGCAGTACTTC.